A selection of T cell receptor beta chains follows, all from one sample in a study of blood T cells in healthy people across ages. TCRdb analysed the 5' RACE reads with MiXCR anew, one entry per CDR3 protein. Among roughly 1,700,000 distinct CDR3 sequences listed, about 30% were seen once. What was sequenced was blood. Source of these receptors: a woman aged 25-40 years in good health. Both conserved end residues are part of each CDR3. A D gene is named only where the DNA matches it firmly. Size is stated for part of the rows, as once, few or many counts, or as a class when the clone is expanded.

TGTGCCAGCAGCCTTTCGGCGGGGGCGGGACGCGAGCAGTACTTC | CASSLSAGAGREQYF | TRBV7-9 | NA | TRBJ2-7 | 15 | NA
TGTGCCAGCAGTTTAGCAGGGGCAGGCACAGATACGCAGTATTTT | CASSLAGAGTDTQYF | TRBV5-4 | many | TRBJ2-3 | 15 | NA
TGCGCCAGCAGCTTGGGCTTAGGCGGGAGGGGTCTAGGAGAGACCCAGTACTTC | CASSLGLGGRGLGETQYF | TRBV5-1 | NA | TRBJ2-5 | 18 | TRBD2
TGTGCCAGCAGTCCCCTTGGGAGCGGCAAGGACAATGAGCAGTTCTTC | CASSPLGSGKDNEQFF | TRBV6-6 | few | TRBJ2-1 | 16 | NA
TGCAGTGCTAACCCCCCCAATCAGCCCCAGCATTTT | CSANPPNQPQHF | TRBV20-1 | NA | TRBJ1-5 | 12 | NA
TGTGCCAGCAGCCCCCCGTCCGCTCTCGAGCAGTACTTC | CASSPPSALEQYF | TRBV3-1 | NA | TRBJ2-7 | 13 | NA
TGCAGTGCTCTTGGGACTAGCGGGCCCGAACGGGAGACCCAGTACTTC | CSALGTSGPERETQYF | TRBV20-1 | few | TRBJ2-5 | 16 | TRBD2
TGTGCCAGCGGTCCAGACTACCAAGAGACCCAGTACTTC | CASGPDYQETQYF | TRBV25-1 | NA | TRBJ2-5 | 13 | NA
TGTGCCATACGTCGAGGGGAGGCAGATACGCAGTATTTT | CAIRRGEADTQYF | TRBV7-8 | few | TRBJ2-3 | 13 | NA
TGTGCCAGCAGCACGCCGGGACAGGAGTTGTATGGCTACACCTTC | CASSTPGQELYGYTF | TRBV12-3/TRBV12-4 | NA | TRBJ1-2 | 15 | TRBD1
TGTGCCAGCAGCATACAGACAGGGAGCTCCTACAATGAGCAGTTCTTC | CASSIQTGSSYNEQFF | TRBV5-5 | NA | TRBJ2-1 | 16 | TRBD1
TGCGCCAGCAGCCAAGAGCCGACGCGGACTAGCGAGTACAATGAGCAGTTCTTC | CASSQEPTRTSEYNEQFF | TRBV4-1 | few | TRBJ2-1 | 18 | TRBD2
TGCAGCGTAACTAGGGAGACTAGCGGGGGGGCCTACAATGAGCAGGTCTTC | CSVTRETSGGAYNEQVF | TRBV29-1 | NA | TRBJ2-1 | 17 | TRBD2
TGTGCCAGCAGTGCCAGGACAGGGACTAGCTCTGGGGCCAACGTCCTGACTTTC | CASSARTGTSSGANVLTF | TRBV25-1 | many | TRBJ2-6 | 18 | NA
TGCAGTGCAAGTCGGGACTACAAAGAGACCCAGTACTTC | CSASRDYKETQYF | TRBV20-1 | few | TRBJ2-5 | 13 | TRBD2
TGTGCCAGCACCTCCCTTCTAGCGGGGGGGCAGGAGCAGTACTTC | CASTSLLAGGQEQYF | TRBV12-3/TRBV12-4 | few | TRBJ2-4 | 15 | TRBD2
TGTGCCACAAGGACTAGCGGGAACACCGGGGAGCTGTTTTTT | CATRTSGNTGELFF | TRBV7-3 | few | TRBJ2-2 | 14 | TRBD2
TGCGCCAGCAGCTTGTACCCACAACTAGAGACCCAGTACTTC | CASSLYPQLETQYF | TRBV5-1 | few | TRBJ2-5 | 14 | NA
TGTGCCAGCAGCTTAGGACAGCAAGAGACCCAGTACTTC | CASSLGQQETQYF | TRBV5-1 | many | TRBJ2-5 | 13 | NA
TGTGCCAGCAGCTTAGCGCTGACTAGCGGGAGTGGTAATGAGCAGTACTTC | CASSLALTSGSGNEQYF | TRBV7-9 | NA | TRBJ2-5 | 17 | TRBD2
TGTGCCAGCAGTGTACGCAGGGGCGGGGAGCTGTTTTTT | CASSVRRGGELFF | TRBV2 | NA | TRBJ2-2 | 13 | NA
TGTGCCAGCAGTTTCTCAGCGGGTGCGAACACCGGGGAGCTGTTTTTT | CASSFSAGANTGELFF | TRBV27 | once | TRBJ2-2 | 16 | NA
TGTGCCAGCAGTTACTCAGGACAGGGGATCGGTGAGCAGTTCTTC | CASSYSGQGIGEQFF | TRBV6-6 | NA | TRBJ2-1 | 15 | TRBD1
TGTGCCAGCAGCCCGGGTGCGGGGGCGTCGGGTGAGCAGTTCTTC | CASSPGAGASGEQFF | TRBV5-5 | NA | TRBJ2-1 | 15 | NA
TGTGCCAGCACCCGGACAGGGGGTTTGTACGATGAGCAGTTCTTC | CASTRTGGLYDEQFF | TRBV5-6 | NA | TRBJ2-1 | 15 | TRBD1
TGTGCCAGCCGGGGGACTAATATCTACGAGCAGTACTTC | CASRGTNIYEQYF | TRBV6-2/TRBV6-3 | NA | TRBJ2-7 | 13 | TRBD2
TGCGCCAGCAGTTTGGCCCACCTCAGGGGGCAGGACTATGGCTACACCTTC | CASSLAHLRGQDYGYTF | TRBV5-1 | NA | TRBJ1-2 | 17 | TRBD1
TGTGCCAGCAGCCAATACGGGGAGCAGTACTTC | CASSQYGEQYF | TRBV3-1 | many | TRBJ2-7 | 11 | NA
TGTGCCAGCAGTTTCAGGAACTCCTACGAGCAGTACTTC | CASSFRNSYEQYF | TRBV27 | many | TRBJ2-7 | 13 | NA
TGTGCCAGCTCACCAAGGCCTCACACAGGGGATCGGGAGCAGTACTTC | CASSPRPHTGDREQYF | TRBV18 | NA | TRBJ2-7 | 16 | TRBD1
TGCGCCAGCAGCTTTAGGGGGGGCCTAAAAGATGAGCAGTTCTTC | CASSFRGGLKDEQFF | TRBV5-1 | few | TRBJ2-1 | 15 | NA
TGTGCCAGCTCACCTAGACAGCTAGATACGCAGTATTTT | CASSPRQLDTQYF | TRBV18 | NA | TRBJ2-3 | 13 | NA
TGTGCCAGCAGCTTAAACGGCCAGCGGGTGGAGACCCAGTACTTC | CASSLNGQRVETQYF | TRBV7-9 | many | TRBJ2-5 | 15 | NA
TGTGCCAGCAAGGGACATGACGTCGATGAGCAGTTCTTC | CASKGHDVDEQFF | TRBV27 | NA | TRBJ2-1 | 13 | NA
TGCAGTGCTCCTCTACAGGGCTTACAGACCCAGTACTTC | CSAPLQGLQTQYF | TRBV20-1 | many | TRBJ2-5 | 13 | NA
TGTGCCAGCAGTCCAATGAGCAGCATCCTGTCACCCCTCCACTTT | CASSPMSSILSPLHF | TRBV27 | NA | TRBJ1-6 | 15 | NA
TGTGCCAGCAGCCGACTAGCGGCAGATACGCAGTATTTT | CASSRLAADTQYF | TRBV12-3/TRBV12-4 | NA | TRBJ2-3 | 13 | TRBD2
TGTGCCACCAGGACTAGCGGGGGGGCAGGCGAGCAGTACTTC | CATRTSGGAGEQYF | TRBV10-3 | few | TRBJ2-7 | 14 | TRBD2
TGTGCCAGCAGCGGGCCCGCGCGTCCCAATCAGCCCCAGCATTTT | CASSGPARPNQPQHF | TRBV21-1 | NA | TRBJ1-5 | 15 | NA
TGTGCCAGCAGTTACGGGCAGGGCAACGAGCAGTACTTC | CASSYGQGNEQYF | TRBV6-6 | many | TRBJ2-7 | 13 | NA
TGCAGTGCAGATCGGCTGACAGGGGGCATCGAGTATGGCTACACCTTC | CSADRLTGGIEYGYTF | TRBV20-1 | few | TRBJ1-2 | 16 | TRBD1
TGTGCCAGCAGCAAAGCGACGGGGCAGACCCTCCAAGAGACCCAGTACTTC | CASSKATGQTLQETQYF | TRBV21-1 | few | TRBJ2-5 | 17 | NA
TGCAGTGCCCATAGCGGGATCTCCTACAATGAGCAGTTCTTC | CSAHSGISYNEQFF | TRBV20-1 | few | TRBJ2-1 | 14 | TRBD2
TGCGCCAGCAGCAGAACTAGGGAAGATACGCAGTATTTT | CASSRTREDTQYF | TRBV5-1 | many | TRBJ2-3 | 13 | NA
TGCAGCGTAGCACGGACTAGCGTACAGGAGACCCAGTACTTC | CSVARTSVQETQYF | TRBV29-1 | NA | TRBJ2-5 | 14 | TRBD2
TGCAGTGCTGTACCTGCGGGACACCTGGGACAGAATGAGCAGTTCTTC | CSAVPAGHLGQNEQFF | TRBV20-1 | NA | TRBJ2-1 | 16 | NA
TGTGCCAGCAGCGCGCCGGGACACCAGGGAGATACGCAGTATTTT | CASSAPGHQGDTQYF | TRBV12-3/TRBV12-4 | NA | TRBJ2-3 | 15 | NA
TGCAGTGCTAGAGGAGCGGGGGGGCATGAGACCCAGTACTTC | CSARGAGGHETQYF | TRBV20-1 | many | TRBJ2-5 | 14 | TRBD2
TGCAGTGCTAGAGACCAGGGGACAGGGGCCAACGTCCTGACTTTC | CSARDQGTGANVLTF | TRBV20-1 | NA | TRBJ2-6 | 15 | NA
TGTGCCAGCACCAGCGCCGCGGCCAACGTCCTGACTTTC | CASTSAAANVLTF | TRBV12-3/TRBV12-4 | few | TRBJ2-6 | 13 | NA